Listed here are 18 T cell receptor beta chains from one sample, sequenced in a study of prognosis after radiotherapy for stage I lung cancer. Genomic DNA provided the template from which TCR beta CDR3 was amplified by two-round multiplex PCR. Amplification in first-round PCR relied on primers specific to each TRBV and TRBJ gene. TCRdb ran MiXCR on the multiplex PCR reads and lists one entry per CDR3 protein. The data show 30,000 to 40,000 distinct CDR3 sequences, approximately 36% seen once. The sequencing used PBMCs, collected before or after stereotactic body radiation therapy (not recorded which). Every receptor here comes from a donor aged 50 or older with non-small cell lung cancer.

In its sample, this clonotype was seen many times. This CDR3 is CSVRQGGNEQFF. The DNA for the CDR3 is TGCAGCGTGAGGCAGGGGGGGAATGAGCAGTTCTTC. The chain joins TRBV29-1 to TRBJ2-1; tentatively, D is TRBD1 or TRBD2 (7 bases each). The V and J ends lost 6 bases and 7 bases respectively, with 13 bases between them. The CDR3 has 12 amino acids. Germline lookup yields CDR1 SQVTM and CDR2 ANQGSEA.

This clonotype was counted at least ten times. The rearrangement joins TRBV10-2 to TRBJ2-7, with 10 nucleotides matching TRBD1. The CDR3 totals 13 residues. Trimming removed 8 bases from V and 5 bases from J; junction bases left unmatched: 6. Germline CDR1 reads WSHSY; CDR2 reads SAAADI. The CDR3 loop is CASRDRGRNEQYF. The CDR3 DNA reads TGCGCCAGCCGGGACAGGGGTCGTAACGAGCAGTACTTC.

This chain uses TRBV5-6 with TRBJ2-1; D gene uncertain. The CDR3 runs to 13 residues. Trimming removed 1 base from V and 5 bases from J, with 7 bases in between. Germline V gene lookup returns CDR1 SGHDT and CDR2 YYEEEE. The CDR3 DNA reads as TGTGCCAGCAGCTTGTGGGTTGACAATGAGCAGTTCTTC. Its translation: CASSLWVDNEQFF. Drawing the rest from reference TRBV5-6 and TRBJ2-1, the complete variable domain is DAGVTQSPTHLIKTRGQQVTLRCSPKSGHDTVSWYQQALGQGPQFIFQYYEEEERQRGNFPDRFSGHQFPNYSSELNVNALLLGDSALYLCASSLWVDNEQFFGPGTRLTVL.

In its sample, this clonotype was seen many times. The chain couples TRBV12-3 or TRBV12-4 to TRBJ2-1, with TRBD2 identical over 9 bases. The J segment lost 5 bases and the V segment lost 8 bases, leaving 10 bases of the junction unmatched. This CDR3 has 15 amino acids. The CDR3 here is CASSWRGGLDNEQFF. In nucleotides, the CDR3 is TGTGCCAGCTCGTGGCGGGGGGGCTTGGACAATGAGCAGTTCTTC.

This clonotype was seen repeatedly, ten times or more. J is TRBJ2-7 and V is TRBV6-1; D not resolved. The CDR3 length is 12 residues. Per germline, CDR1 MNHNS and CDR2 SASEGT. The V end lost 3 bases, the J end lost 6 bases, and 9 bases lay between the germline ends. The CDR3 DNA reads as TGTGCCAGCAGTGAGAATAACCCCGAGCAGTACTTC. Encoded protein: CASSENNPEQYF.

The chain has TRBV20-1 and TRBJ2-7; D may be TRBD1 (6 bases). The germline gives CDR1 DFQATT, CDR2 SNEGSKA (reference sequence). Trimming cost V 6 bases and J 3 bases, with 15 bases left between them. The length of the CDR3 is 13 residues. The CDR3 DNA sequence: TGCAGTGCCCTTCTCGCGACAGGCTACGAGCAGTACTTC. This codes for CSALLATGYEQYF.

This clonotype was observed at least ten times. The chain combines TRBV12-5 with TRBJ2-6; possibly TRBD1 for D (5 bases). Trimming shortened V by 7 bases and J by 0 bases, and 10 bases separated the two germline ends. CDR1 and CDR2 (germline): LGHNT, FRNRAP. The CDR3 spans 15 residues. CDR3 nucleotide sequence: TGTGCTAGTGCCAAAGACAGCTCTGGGGCCAACGTCCTGACTTTC. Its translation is CASAKDSSGANVLTF.

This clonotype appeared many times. For the CDR3, the DNA is TGTGCCAGCAGTTACTCGAGGGCGGGTGAAGCTTTCTTT. It yields the protein CASSYSRAGEAFF. This rearrangement joins TRBV6-2 or TRBV6-3 to TRBJ1-1; D unresolved. In germline, CDR1 is MNHEY, CDR2 SVGEGT. Trimming pared 0 bases from V and 7 bases from J, leaving 9 bases between. The CDR3 contains 13 residues.

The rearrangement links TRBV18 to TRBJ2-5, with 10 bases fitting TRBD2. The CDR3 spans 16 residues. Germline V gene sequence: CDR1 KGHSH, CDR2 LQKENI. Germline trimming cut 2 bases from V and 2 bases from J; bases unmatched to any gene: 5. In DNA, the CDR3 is TGTGCCAGCTCACCAAGGCTAGCGGGAGTTCAAGAGACCCAGTACTTC. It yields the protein CASSPRLAGVQETQYF.

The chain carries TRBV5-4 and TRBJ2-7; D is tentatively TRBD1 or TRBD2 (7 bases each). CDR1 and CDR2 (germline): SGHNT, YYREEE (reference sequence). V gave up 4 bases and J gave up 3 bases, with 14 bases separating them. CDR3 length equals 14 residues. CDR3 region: CASSARGGVYEQYF. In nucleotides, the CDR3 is TGTGCCAGCAGCGCCAGGGGGGGGGTCTACGAGCAGTACTTC.

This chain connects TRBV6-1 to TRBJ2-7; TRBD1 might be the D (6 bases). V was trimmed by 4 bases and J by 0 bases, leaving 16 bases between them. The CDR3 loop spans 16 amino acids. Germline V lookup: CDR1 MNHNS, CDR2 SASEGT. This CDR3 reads CASSGSPGTHSYEQYF. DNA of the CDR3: TGTGCCAGCAGTGGCAGCCCGGGGACACACTCCTACGAGCAGTACTTC.

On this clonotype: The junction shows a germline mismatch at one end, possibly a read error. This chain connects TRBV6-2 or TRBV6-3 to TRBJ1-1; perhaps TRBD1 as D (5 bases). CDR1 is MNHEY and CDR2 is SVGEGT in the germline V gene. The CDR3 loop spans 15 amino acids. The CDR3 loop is CASSYSSLSDTEAFF. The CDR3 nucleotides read TGTGCCAGCAGTTACTCGAGTTTGTCGGACACCGAAGCTTTCTTT.

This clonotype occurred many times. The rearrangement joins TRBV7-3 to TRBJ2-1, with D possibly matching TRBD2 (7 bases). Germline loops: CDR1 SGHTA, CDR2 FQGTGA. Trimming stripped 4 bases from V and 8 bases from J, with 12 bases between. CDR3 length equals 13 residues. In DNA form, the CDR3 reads TGTGCCAGCAGCTCCCAAGGGGGGGATGAGCAGTTCTTC. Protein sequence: CASSSQGGDEQFF.

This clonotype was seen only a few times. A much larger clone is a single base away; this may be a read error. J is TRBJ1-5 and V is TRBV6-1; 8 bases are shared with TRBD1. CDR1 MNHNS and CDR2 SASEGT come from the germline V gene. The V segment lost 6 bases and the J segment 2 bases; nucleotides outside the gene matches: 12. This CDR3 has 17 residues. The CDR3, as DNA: TGTGCCAGCAGCCCCGGACAGGGCGTATTGGGCAATCAGCCCCAGCATTTT. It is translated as CASSPGQGVLGNQPQHF.

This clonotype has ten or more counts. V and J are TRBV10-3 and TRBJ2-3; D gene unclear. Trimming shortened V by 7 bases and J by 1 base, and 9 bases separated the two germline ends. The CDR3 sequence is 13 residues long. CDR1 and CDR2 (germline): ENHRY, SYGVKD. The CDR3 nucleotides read TGTGCCATCAACCCTGGTGGCACAGATACGCAGTATTTT. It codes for CAINPGGTDTQYF.

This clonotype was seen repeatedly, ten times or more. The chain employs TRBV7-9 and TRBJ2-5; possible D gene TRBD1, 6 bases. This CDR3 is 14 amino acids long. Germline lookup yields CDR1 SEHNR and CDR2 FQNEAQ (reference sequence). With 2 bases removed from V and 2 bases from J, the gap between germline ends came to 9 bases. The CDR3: CASSLSDSQETQYF. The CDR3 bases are TGTGCCAGCAGCTTATCGGACAGTCAAGAGACCCAGTACTTC.

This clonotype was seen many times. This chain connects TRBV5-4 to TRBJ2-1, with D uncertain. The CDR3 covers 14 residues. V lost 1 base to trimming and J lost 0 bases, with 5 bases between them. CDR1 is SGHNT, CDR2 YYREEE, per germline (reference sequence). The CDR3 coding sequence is TGTGCCAGCAGCTTGAGGGTCTCCTACAATGAGCAGTTCTTC. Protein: CASSLRVSYNEQFF.

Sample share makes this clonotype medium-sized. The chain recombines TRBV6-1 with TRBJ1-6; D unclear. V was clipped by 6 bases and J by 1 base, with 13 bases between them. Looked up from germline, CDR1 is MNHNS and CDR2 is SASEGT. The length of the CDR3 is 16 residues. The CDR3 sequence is CASRVTLRSYNSPLHF. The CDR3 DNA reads TGTGCCAGCAGAGTGACTCTAAGGTCCTATAATTCACCCCTCCACTTT.